This entry features one T cell receptor beta chain sequence. Libraries were prepared by immunoSEQ multiplex PCR; TCRdb keeps only in-frame clonotypes and omits some of them. Of approximately 7,300 clones listed, about 80% are singletons. The record originates from a study of tumor T cells in aggressive B-cell lymphoma. The CDR3 runs 15 residues. Trimming left V 4 bases short and J 2 bases short, with 12 bases between. CDR1 is SNHLY, CDR2 FYNNEI, per germline. The source material was tumor tissue. The gene calls are TRBV2 and TRBJ1-5; D might be TRBD1 (5 bases). The receptor was isolated from an adult with diffuse large B cell lymphoma. The DNA for the CDR3 is TGTGCCAGCAGTGTGGGACTGACTGGCAATCAGCCCCAGCATTTT. It codes for CASSVGLTGNQPQHF.